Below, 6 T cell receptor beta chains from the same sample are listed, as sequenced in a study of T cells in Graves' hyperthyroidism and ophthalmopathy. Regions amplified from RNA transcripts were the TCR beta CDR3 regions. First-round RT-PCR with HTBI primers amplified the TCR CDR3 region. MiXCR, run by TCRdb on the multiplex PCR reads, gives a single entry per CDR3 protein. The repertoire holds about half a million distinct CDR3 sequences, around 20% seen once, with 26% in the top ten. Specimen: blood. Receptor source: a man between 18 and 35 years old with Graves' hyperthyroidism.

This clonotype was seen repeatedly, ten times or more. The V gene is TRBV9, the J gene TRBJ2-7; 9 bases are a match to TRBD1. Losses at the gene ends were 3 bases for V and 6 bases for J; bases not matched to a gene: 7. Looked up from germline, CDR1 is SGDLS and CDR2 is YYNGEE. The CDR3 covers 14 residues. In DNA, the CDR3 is TGTGCCAGCAGCGCCGGGACAGGGTTTTTCGAGCAGTACTTC. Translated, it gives CASSAGTGFFEQYF.

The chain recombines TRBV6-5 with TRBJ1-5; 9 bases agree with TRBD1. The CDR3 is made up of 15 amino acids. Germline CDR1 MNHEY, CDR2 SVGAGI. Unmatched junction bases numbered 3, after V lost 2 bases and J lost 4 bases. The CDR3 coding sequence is TGTGCCAGCAGTTACGGGACAGGGATGAATCAGCCCCAGCATTTT. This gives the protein CASSYGTGMNQPQHF.

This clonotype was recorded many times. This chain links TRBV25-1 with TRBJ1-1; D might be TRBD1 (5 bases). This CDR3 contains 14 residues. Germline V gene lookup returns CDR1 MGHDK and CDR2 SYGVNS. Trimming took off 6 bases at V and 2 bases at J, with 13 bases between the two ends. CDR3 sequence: CASRGYRDNTEAFF. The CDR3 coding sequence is TGTGCCAGCAGGGGCTATCGGGACAACACTGAAGCTTTCTTT.

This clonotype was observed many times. The CDR3 sequence: CAIRGQGFKAFF. The DNA of the CDR3 is TGTGCCATCAGGGGACAGGGGTTCAAGGCTTTCTTT. The rearrangement links TRBV10-3 to TRBJ1-1; 10 positions match TRBD1. This CDR3 comprises 12 residues. Germline trimming cut 6 bases from V and 11 bases from J; bases unmatched to any gene: 6. The germline CDR1 and CDR2 sequences are ENHRY and SYGVKD.

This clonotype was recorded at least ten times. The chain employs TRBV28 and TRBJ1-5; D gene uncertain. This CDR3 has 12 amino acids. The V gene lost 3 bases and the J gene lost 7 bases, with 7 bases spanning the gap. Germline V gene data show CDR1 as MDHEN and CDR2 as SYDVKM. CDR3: CASSFKGQPQHF. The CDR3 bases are TGTGCCAGCAGTTTTAAAGGACAGCCCCAGCATTTT.

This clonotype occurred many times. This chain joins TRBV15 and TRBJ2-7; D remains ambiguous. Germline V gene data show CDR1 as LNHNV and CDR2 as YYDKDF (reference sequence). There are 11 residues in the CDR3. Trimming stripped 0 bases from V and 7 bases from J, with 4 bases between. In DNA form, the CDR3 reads TGTGCCACCAGCAGAGAAAGGGAGCAGTACTTC. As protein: CATSREREQYF.